This record concerns one T cell receptor (beta chain) sequence. The sample belongs to a study of T cell responses to AZD1222 COVID-19 vaccine. Profiled with immunoSEQ multiplex PCR; TCRdb holds only in-frame clones, not every one. This repertoire shows 150,000 to 180,000 clones, around nine tenths found once; its top ten account for around 1.9%. Germline V gene data show CDR1 as SGHAT and CDR2 as FQNNGV. V was trimmed by 5 bases and J by 4 bases, leaving 11 bases between them. The CDR3 sequence is 13 residues long. The genes are TRBV11-2 and TRBJ1-2; D is possibly TRBD1 (5 bases). The sample here was peripheral blood, taken on day 0 of AZD1222 vaccination. This TCR came from an adult in good health. CDR3 sequence (DNA): TGTGCCAGCAGCCGGGACGGACTCTATGGCTACACCTTC. Translation: CASSRDGLYGYTF.